This T cell receptor beta chain was retrieved from a study of PD-L1 blockade in urothelial cancer. Study-wide background: Blood was evaluated 3 weeks (second dose) and 6 weeks after therapy began.

Worth noting for this clone: The antigen is undetermined. The junction differs from germline at one of its ends, possibly a read error.

Sequencing used immunoSEQ multiplex PCR; TCRdb keeps in-frame clones, though not all of them. Among fewer than 95,000 clones, over 80% were seen once, and the ten largest hold around 2%. General study points: TCR clonality was measured in pretreatment peripheral blood. Clonality below the median predicted better survival. By 3 weeks, tumor-associated blood clones had expanded more in durable-benefit patients.

This CDR3 spans 13 amino acids. Germline V gene data show CDR1 as MGHRA and CDR2 as YSYEKL. The time point is: pretreatment peripheral blood. The TCR comes from a man in his 60s with urothelial cancer. The sample here was PBMCs, taken around atezolizumab (anti-PD-L1) treatment. The chain recombines TRBV4-1 with TRBJ1-2; 9 bases fit TRBD1. The CDR3 region has the DNA TGCGCCAGCAGCAGACCGGGACAGGGAACCTGGGCCTTC. Its protein product is CASSRPGQGTWAF.